A selection of T cell receptor beta chains follows, all from one sample in a study of long-term antiretroviral therapy in people with HIV. Only in-frame clones appear in the TCRdb table, and some are missing; sequencing was by immunoSEQ multiplex PCR. Of about 25,000 clones in the sample, 60% to 80% were seen once. Sequences were derived from unsorted PBMCs, sampled 2.1 years after starting antiretroviral therapy. The source of these receptors is a man between 25 and 39 years old with HIV. The CDR3 runs from the conserved cysteine through the conserved F or W.

v_gene	j_gene	CDR3aa
TRBV9	TRBJ1-2	CASSSTDGNYGYTF
TRBV7-2	TRBJ2-3	CASSPGGRGDTDTQYF
TRBV19	TRBJ1-5	CASSIGNQPQHF
TRBV11-3	TRBJ1-2	CASSLGKRPNYGYTF
TRBV5-6	TRBJ1-6	CASSRQVSDRYNSPLHF
TRBV30	TRBJ1-3	CAWMRELPGNTIYF
TRBV7-9	TRBJ2-5	CASSLHPNQETQYF
TRBV6-1	TRBJ2-7	CASRGGTYEQYF
TRBV5-1	TRBJ2-3	CASSLDRGGGTDTQYF
TRBV5-6	TRBJ1-1	CASSSRQILNTEAFF
TRBV30	TRBJ2-2	CAWDWRGTGNTGELFF
TRBV7-9	TRBJ1-3	CASSLQAISGNTIYF
TRBV27	TRBJ2-7	CASRTGSFLGEQYF
TRBV5-4	TRBJ2-1	CASSLGTSGRFLYNEQFF
TRBV9	TRBJ2-1	CASSEGGEEQFF
TRBV13	TRBJ2-6	CASSARTFSGANVLTF
TRBV19	TRBJ1-5	CASTDRGYQPQHF
TRBV28	TRBJ2-1	CASSLGREQFF
TRBV7-2	TRBJ2-4	CASSFQGGMGNIQYF
TRBV14	TRBJ2-5	CASSQDRILGETQYF
TRBV13	TRBJ2-5	CASSPHPGGEETQYF
TRBV19	TRBJ2-6	CASRWVDSGANVLTF
TRBV9	TRBJ2-7	CASSVDTGGGEQYF
TRBV6-1	TRBJ2-1	CASSRDWIYNEQFF
TRBV29-1	TRBJ2-1	CSVEDMGLFEQFF
TRBV7-2	TRBJ1-1	CASSWGGNTEAFF
TRBV9	TRBJ2-5	CASNRRGFIAETQYF
TRBV11-2	TRBJ1-3	CASSSGIPSTVGTIYF
TRBV4-1	TRBJ2-5	CASSQVRGLAGGEQETQYF
TRBV28	TRBJ1-1	CASSRQRQGAEAFF
TRBV5-1	TRBJ1-5	CASSPGTGTNNQPQHF
TRBV29-1	TRBJ2-7	CSASVAGGTGLRYEQYF